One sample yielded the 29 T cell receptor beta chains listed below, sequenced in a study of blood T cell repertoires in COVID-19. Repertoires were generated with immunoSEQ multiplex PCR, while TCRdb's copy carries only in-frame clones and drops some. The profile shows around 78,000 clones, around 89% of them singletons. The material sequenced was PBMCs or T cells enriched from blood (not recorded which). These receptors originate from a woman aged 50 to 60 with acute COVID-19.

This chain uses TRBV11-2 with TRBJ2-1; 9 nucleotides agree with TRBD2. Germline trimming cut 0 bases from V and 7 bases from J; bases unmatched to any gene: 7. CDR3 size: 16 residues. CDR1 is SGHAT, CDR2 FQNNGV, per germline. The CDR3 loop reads CASSLEAGGPGNEQFF. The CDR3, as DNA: TGTGCCAGCAGCTTAGAGGCGGGAGGGCCCGGGAATGAGCAGTTCTTC. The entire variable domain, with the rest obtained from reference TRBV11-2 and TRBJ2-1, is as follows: EAGVAQSPRYKIIEKRQSVAFWCNPISGHATLYWYQQILGQGPKLLIQFQNNGVVDDSQLPKDRFSAERLKGVDSTLKIQPAKLEDSAVYLCASSLEAGGPGNEQFFGPGTRLTVL.

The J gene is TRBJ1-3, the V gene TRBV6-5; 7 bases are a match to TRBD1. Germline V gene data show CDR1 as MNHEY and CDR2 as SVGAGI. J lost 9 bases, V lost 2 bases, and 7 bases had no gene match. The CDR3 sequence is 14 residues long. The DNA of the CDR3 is TGTGCCAGCAGTTACGACAGGGAGGTGGGCACCATATATTTT. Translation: CASSYDREVGTIYF.

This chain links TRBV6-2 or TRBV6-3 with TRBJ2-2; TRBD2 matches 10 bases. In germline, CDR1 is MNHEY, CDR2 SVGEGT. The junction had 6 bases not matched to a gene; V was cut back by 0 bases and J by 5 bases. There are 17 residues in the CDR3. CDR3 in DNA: TGTGCCAGCAGTTACTCTCTAGCGGGAGAGGTAACCGGGGAGCTGTTTTTT. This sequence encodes CASSYSLAGEVTGELFF.

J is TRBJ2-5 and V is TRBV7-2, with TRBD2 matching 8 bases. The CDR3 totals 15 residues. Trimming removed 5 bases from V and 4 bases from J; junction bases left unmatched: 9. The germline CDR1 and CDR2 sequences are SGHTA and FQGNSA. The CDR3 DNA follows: TGTGCCAGCAGCCCCGGGACTAGTATTATAGAGACCCAGTACTTC. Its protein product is CASSPGTSIIETQYF.

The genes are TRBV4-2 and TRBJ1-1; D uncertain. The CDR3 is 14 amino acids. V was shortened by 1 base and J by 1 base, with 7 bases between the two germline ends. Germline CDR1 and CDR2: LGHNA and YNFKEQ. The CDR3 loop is CASSQGLANTEAFF. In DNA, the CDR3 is TGTGCCAGCAGCCAAGGGTTGGCGAACACTGAAGCTTTCTTT.

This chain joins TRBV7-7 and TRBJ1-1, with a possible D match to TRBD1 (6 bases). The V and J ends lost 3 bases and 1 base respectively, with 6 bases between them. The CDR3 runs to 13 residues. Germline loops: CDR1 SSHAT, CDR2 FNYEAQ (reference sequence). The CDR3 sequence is CASSLGQNTEAFF. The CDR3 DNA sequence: TGTGCCAGCAGCTTGGGACAGAACACTGAAGCTTTCTTT.

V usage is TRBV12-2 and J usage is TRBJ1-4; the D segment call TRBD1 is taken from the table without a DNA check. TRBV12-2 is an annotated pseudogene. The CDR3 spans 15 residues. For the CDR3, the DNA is TGTGCAAGTCGCGCAAACAGCTCCTCAAGGGAAAAACTGTTTTTT. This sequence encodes CASRANSSSREKLFF.

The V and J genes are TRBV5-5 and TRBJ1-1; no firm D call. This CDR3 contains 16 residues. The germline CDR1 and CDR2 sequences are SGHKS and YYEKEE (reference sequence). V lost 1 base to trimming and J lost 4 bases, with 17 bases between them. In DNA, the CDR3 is TGTGCCAGCAGCTTGTATTTTGGGAGTGTCTCCACTGAAGCTTTCTTT. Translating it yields CASSLYFGSVSTEAFF.

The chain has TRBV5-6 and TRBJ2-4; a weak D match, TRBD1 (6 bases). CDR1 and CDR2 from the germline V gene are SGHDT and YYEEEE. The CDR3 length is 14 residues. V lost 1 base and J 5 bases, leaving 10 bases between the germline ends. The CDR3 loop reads CASSLLGAENIQYF. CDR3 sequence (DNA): TGTGCCAGCAGCTTGTTGGGGGCGGAAAACATTCAGTACTTC. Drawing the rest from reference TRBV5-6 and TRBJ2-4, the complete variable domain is DAGVTQSPTHLIKTRGQQVTLRCSPKSGHDTVSWYQQALGQGPQFIFQYYEEEERQRGNFPDRFSGHQFPNYSSELNVNALLLGDSALYLCASSLLGAENIQYFGAGTRLSVL.

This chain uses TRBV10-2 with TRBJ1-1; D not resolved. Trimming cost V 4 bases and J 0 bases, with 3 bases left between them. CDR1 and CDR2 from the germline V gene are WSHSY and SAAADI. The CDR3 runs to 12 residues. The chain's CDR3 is CASSGLNTEAFF. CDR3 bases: TGCGCCAGCAGTGGGCTGAACACTGAAGCTTTCTTT.

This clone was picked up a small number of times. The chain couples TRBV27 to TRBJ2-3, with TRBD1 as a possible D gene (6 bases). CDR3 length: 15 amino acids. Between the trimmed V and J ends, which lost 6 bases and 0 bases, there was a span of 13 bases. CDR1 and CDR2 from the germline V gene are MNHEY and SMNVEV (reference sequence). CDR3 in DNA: TGTGCCAGCAGAAACAGGGAATTGAGCACAGATACGCAGTATTTT. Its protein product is CASRNRELSTDTQYF.

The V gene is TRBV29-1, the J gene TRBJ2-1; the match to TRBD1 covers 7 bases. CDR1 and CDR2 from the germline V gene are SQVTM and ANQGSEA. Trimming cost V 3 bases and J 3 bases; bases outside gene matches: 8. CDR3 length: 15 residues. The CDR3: CSVDLAGGFYNEQFF. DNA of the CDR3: TGCAGCGTTGATCTGGCAGGGGGTTTCTACAATGAGCAGTTCTTC.

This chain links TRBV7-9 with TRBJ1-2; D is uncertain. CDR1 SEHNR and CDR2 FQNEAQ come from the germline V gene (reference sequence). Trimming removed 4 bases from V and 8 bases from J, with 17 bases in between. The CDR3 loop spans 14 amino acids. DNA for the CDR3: TGTGCCAGCAGCTACTTCTCCTCTGGGGAGGGCTACACCTTC. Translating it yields CASSYFSSGEGYTF.

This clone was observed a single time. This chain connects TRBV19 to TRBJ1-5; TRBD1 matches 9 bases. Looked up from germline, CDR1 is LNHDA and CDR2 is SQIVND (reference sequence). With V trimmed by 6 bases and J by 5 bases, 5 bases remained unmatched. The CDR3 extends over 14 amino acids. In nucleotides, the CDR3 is TGTGCCAGTAGGACAGGGGGGGGACATCAGCCCCAGCATTTT. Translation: CASRTGGGHQPQHF. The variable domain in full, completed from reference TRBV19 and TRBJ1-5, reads DGGITQSPKYLFRKEGQNVTLSCEQNLNHDAMYWYRQDPGQGLRLIYYSQIVNDFQKGDIAEGYSVSREKKESFPLTVTSAQKNPTAFYLCASRTGGGHQPQHFGDGTRLSIL.

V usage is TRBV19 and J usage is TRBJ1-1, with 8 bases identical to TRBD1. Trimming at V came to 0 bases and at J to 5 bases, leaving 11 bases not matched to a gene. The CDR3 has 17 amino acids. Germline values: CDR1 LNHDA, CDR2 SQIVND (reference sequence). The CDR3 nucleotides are TGTGCCAGTAGTATAGAGAGGGACAGGTACGGAACAACTGAAGCTTTCTTT. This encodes CASSIERDRYGTTEAFF.

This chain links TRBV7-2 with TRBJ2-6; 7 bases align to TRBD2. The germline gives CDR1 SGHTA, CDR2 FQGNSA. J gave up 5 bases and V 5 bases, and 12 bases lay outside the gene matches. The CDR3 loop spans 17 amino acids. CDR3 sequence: CASSPSGREDWANVLTF. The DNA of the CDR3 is TGTGCCAGCAGCCCCTCAGGACGGGAGGACTGGGCCAACGTCCTGACTTTC.

The CDR3 DNA is TGTGCCAGCAGCTTAGACAGCTGGAACACTGAAGCTTTCTTT. Its protein is CASSLDSWNTEAFF. The V call is TRBV5-6, the J call TRBJ1-1; weak D call: TRBD1 (5 bases). This CDR3 region has 14 residues. The germline gives CDR1 SGHDT, CDR2 YYEEEE. Trimming pared 2 bases from V and 1 base from J, leaving 9 bases between.

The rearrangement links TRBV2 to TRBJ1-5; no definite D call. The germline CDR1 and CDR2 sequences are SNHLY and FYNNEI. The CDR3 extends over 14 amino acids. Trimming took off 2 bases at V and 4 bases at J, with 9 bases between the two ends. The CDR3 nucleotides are TGTGCCAGCAGTGAACCACAGAGTAATCAGCCCCAGCATTTT. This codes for CASSEPQSNQPQHF.

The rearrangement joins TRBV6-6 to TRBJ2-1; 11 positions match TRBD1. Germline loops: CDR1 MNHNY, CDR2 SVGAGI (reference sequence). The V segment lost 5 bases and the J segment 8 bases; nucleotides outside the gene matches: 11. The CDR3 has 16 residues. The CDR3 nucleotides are TGTGCCAGCAGTAATCCCGGGACAGGGGGAAAGGATGAGCAGTTCTTC. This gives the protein CASSNPGTGGKDEQFF.

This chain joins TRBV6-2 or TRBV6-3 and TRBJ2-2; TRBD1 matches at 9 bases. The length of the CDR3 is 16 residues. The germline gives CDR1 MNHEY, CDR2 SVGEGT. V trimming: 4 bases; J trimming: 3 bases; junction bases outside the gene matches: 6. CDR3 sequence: CASSSQQGADTGELFF. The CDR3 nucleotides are TGTGCCAGCAGTTCTCAACAGGGGGCGGACACCGGGGAGCTGTTTTTT.

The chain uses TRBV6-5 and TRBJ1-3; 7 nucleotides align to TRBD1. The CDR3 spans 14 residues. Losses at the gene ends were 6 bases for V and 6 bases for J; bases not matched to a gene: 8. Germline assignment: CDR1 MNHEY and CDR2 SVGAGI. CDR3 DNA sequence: TGTGCCAGCAGACGGGACAGCTTGTCAAACACCATATATTTT. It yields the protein CASRRDSLSNTIYF.

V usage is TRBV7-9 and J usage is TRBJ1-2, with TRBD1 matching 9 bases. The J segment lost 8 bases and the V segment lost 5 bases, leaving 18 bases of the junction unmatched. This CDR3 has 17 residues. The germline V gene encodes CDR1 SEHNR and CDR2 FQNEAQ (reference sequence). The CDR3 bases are TGTGCCAGCAGCCCACTATGGGCCAAACAGGGGGCGAAGGGCTACACCTTC. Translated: CASSPLWAKQGAKGYTF. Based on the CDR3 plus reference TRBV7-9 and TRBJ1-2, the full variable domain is DTGVSQNPRHKITKRGQNVTFRCDPISEHNRLYWYRQTLGQGPEFLTYFQNEAQLEKSRLLSDRFSAERPKGSFSTLEIQRTEQGDSAMYLCASSPLWAKQGAKGYTFGSGTRLTVV.

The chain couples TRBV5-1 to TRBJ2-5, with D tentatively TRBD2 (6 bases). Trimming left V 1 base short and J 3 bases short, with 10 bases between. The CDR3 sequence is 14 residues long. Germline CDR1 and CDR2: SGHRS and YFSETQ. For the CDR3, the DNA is TGCGCCAGCAGCTTGCAGCGGGTAGAAGAGACCCAGTACTTC. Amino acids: CASSLQRVEETQYF.

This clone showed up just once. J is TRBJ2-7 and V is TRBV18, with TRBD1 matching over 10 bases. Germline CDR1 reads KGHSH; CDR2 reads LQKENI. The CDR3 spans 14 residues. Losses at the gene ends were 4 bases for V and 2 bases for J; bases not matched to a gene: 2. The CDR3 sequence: CASSRDRGPYEQYF. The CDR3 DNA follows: TGTGCCAGCTCACGCGACAGGGGGCCCTACGAGCAGTACTTC.

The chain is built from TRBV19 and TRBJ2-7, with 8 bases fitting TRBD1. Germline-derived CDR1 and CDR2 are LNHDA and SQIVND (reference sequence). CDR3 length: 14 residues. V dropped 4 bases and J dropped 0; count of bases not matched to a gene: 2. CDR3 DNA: TGTGCCAGTAGTACAGGGGGCGACTCCTACGAGCAGTACTTC. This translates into CASSTGGDSYEQYF.

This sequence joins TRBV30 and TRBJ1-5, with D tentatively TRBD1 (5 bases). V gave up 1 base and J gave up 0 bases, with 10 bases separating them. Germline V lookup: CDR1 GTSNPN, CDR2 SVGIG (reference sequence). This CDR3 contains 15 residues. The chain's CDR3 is CAWSAQGNSNQPQHF. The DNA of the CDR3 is TGTGCCTGGAGTGCCCAGGGAAATAGCAATCAGCCCCAGCATTTT.

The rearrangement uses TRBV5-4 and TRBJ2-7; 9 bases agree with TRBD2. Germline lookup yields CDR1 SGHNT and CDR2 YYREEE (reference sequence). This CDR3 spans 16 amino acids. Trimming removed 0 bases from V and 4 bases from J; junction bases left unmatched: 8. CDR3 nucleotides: TGTGCCAGCAGCTTGGAGGGGCTAGCGGGACCTTACGAGCAGTACTTC. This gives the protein CASSLEGLAGPYEQYF.

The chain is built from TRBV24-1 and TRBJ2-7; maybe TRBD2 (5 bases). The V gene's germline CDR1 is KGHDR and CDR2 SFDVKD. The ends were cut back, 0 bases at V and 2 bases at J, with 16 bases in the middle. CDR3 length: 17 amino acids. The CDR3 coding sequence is TGTGCCACCAGTGATTTGCGAACATATCCGAGGGCCTACGAGCAGTACTTC. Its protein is CATSDLRTYPRAYEQYF.

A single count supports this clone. The CDR3 loop is CASSYSRAGVYYYGYTF. Here the CDR3 DNA reads TGTGCCAGCAGTTACTCGAGAGCGGGGGTCTACTACTATGGCTACACCTTC. V gene TRBV6-2 or TRBV6-3 combines with J gene TRBJ1-2; possibly TRBD1 for D (5 bases). V lost 0 bases, J lost 3 bases, and 17 bases lay in between. CDR3 length: 17 residues. Germline CDR1 is MNHEY and CDR2 is SVGEGT.